This T cell receptor beta chain was documented in a study of blood T cell repertoires in COVID-19. In the study overall: COVID-19 samples collected from the United States, Italy and Spain covered acute and convalescent phases. Nucleic acid was either cDNA or gDNA, and it came from T cells, B-cell-depleted T cells, or PBMCs.

The length of the CDR3 is 15 residues. J was trimmed by 9 bases and V by 6 bases; bases with no gene match: 9. CDR1 MGHRA and CDR2 YSYEKL come from the germline V gene. Under the authors' procedure: It was from reference gene primer amplification that nucleated cell counts were estimated. Only in-frame clones appear in the TCRdb table, and some are missing; sequencing was by immunoSEQ multiplex PCR. Clone size and the V and J calls come from that table; the DNA yielded D and trimming. The table has 200,000 to 250,000 clones, over 80% seen once. The receptor's source is a human donor in a cohort sampled during active COVID-19. Sequenced sample: peripheral blood. J is TRBJ1-6 and V is TRBV4-1, with TRBD1 matching 9 bases. CDR3 in DNA: TGCGCCAGCAGTGACCGGGACAGGGAGATTTCACCCCTCCACTTT. Translating gives CASSDRDREISPLHF.